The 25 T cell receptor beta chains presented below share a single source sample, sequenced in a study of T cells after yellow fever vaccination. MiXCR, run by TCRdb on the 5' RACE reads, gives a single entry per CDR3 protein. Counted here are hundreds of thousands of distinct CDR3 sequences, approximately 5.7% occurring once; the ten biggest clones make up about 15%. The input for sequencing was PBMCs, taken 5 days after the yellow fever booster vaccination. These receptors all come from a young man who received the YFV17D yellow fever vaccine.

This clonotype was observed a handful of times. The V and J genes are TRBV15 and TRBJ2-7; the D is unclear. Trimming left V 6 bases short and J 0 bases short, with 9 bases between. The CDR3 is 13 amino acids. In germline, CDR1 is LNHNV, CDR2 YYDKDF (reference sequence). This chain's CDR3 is CATSRQSSYEQYF. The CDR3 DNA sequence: TGTGCCACCAGTCGTCAGAGCTCCTACGAGCAGTACTTC.

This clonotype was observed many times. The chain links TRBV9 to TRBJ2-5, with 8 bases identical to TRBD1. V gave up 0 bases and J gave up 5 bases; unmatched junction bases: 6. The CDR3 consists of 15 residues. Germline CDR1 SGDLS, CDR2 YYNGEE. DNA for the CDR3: TGTGCCAGCAGCGTAGCGGGGACAGGTTCCGAGACCCAGTACTTC. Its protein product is CASSVAGTGSETQYF.

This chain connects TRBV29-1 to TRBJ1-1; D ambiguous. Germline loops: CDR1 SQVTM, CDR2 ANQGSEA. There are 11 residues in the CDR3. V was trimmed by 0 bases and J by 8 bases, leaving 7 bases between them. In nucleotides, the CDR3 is TGCAGCGTTGAAGATGGCGTCGAAGCTTTCTTT. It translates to CSVEDGVEAFF.

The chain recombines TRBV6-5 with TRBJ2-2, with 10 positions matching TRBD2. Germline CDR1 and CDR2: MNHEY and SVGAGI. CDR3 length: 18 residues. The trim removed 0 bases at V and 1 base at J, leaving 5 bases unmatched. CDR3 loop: CASSYSSLAGENTGELFF. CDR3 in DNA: TGTGCCAGCAGTTACTCTAGCCTAGCGGGAGAGAACACCGGGGAGCTGTTTTTT.

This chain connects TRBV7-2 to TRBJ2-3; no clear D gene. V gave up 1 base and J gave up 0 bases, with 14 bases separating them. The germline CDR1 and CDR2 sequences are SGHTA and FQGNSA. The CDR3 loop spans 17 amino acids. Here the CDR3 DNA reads TGTGCCAGCAGCTTAGTGGTCTACACCGAAAGCACAGATACGCAGTATTTT. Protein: CASSLVVYTESTDTQYF.

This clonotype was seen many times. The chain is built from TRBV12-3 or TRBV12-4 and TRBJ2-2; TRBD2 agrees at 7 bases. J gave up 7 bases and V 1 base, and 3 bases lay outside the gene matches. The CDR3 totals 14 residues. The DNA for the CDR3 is TGTGCCAGCAGTTTAGGGGAGGGGATCGGGGAGCTGTTTTTT. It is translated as CASSLGEGIGELFF.

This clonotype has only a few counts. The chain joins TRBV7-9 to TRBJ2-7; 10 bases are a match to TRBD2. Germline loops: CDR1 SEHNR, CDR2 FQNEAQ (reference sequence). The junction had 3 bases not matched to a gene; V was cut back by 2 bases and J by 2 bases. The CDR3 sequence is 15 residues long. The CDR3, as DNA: TGTGCCAGCAGCTTAAGGACTAGCGGTCCCTACGAGCAGTACTTC. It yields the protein CASSLRTSGPYEQYF.

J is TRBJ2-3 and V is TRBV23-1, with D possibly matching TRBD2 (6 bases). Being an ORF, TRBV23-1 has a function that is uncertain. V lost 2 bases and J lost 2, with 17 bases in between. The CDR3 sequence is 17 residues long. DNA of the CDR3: TGCGCCAGCAGTCAAGCGCGGCTAGCGACTACCACAGATACGCAGTATTTT. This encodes CASSQARLATTTDTQYF.

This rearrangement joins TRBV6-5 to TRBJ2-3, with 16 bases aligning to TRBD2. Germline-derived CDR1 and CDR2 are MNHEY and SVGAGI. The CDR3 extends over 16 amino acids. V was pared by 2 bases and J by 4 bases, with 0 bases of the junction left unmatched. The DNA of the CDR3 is TGTGCCAGCAGTTACGGGACTAGCGGGAGGGCAGATACGCAGTATTTT. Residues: CASSYGTSGRADTQYF.

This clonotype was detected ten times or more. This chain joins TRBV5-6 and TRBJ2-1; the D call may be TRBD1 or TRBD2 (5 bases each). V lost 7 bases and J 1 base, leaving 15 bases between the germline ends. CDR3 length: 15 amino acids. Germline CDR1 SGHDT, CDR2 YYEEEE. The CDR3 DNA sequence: TGTGCCAGCTCCCTCGGGGCAGGTTCCTACAATGAGCAGTTCTTC. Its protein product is CASSLGAGSYNEQFF.

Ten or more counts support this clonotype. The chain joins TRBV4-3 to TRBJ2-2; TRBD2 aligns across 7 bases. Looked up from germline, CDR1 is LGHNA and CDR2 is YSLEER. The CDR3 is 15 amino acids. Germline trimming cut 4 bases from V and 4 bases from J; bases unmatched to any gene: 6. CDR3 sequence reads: CASSRLAEPTGELFF. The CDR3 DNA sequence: TGCGCCAGCAGCCGGCTAGCGGAGCCCACCGGGGAGCTGTTTTTT.

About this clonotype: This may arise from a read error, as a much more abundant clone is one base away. The CDR3 coding sequence is TGTGCCAGCAGCGCAACCTGGGGGGCCGAGGGGACAGATACGCCGTATTTT. Residues: CASSATWGAEGTDTPYF. This chain connects TRBV7-2 to TRBJ2-3, with TRBD1 as a possible D gene (7 bases). CDR1 is SGHTA and CDR2 is FQGNSA in the germline V gene. The CDR3 runs to 17 residues. Combining the CDR3 with reference TRBV7-2 and TRBJ2-3 gives the whole variable domain GAGVSQSPSNKVTEKGKDVELRCDPISGHTALYWYRQSLGQGLEFLIYFQGNSAPDKSGLPSDRFSAERTGGSVSTLTIQRTQQEDSAVYLCASSATWGAEGTDTPYFGPGTRLTVL.

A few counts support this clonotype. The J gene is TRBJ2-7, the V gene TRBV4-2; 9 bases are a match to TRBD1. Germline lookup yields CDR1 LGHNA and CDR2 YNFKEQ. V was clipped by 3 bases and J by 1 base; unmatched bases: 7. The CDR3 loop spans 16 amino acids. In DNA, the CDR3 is TGTGCCAGCAGCCATCCCTCCGGGACAGGGTCCTACGAGCAGTACTTC. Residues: CASSHPSGTGSYEQYF.

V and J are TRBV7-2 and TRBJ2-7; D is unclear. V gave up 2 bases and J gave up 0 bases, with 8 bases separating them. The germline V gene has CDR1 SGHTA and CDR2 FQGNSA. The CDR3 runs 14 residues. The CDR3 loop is CASSLKYSSYEQYF. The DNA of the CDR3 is TGTGCCAGCAGCTTAAAGTACAGCTCCTACGAGCAGTACTTC.

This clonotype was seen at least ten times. CDR3 residues: CASSITTGDYEQYF. The CDR3 DNA sequence: TGTGCCAGCAGCATTACTACAGGGGACTACGAGCAGTACTTC. The gene calls are TRBV7-2 and TRBJ2-7; 7 nucleotides align to TRBD1. The CDR3 has 14 residues. In germline, CDR1 is SGHTA, CDR2 FQGNSA. The V and J ends lost 5 bases and 3 bases, in that order; junction bases with no gene match: 7.

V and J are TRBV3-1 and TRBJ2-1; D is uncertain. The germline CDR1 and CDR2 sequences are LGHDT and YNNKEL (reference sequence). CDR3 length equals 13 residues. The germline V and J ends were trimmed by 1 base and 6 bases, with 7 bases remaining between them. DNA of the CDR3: TGTGCCAGCAGCCAAGGGGAACCCAATGAGCAGTTCTTC. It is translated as CASSQGEPNEQFF.

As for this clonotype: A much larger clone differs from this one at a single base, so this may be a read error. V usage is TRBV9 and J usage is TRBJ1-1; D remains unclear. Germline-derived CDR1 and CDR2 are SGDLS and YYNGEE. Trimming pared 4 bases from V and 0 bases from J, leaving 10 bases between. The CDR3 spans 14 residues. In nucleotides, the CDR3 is TGTGCCAGCAGCATCCGGGTCCTGAACACTGAAGCTTTCTTT. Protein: CASSIRVLNTEAFF.

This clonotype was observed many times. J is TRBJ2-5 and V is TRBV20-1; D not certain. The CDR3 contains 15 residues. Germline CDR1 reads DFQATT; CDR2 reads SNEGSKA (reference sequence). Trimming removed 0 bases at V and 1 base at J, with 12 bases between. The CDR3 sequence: CSARDLRSSQETQYF. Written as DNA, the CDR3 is TGCAGTGCTAGAGATCTAAGGTCCTCCCAAGAGACCCAGTACTTC.

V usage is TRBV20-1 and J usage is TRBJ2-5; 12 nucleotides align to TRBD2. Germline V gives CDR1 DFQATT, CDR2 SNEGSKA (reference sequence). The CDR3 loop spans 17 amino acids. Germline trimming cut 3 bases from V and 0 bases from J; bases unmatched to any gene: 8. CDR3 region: CSASRGLAGGYQETQYF. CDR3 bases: TGCAGTGCTAGTAGAGGGCTAGCGGGAGGGTACCAAGAGACCCAGTACTTC.

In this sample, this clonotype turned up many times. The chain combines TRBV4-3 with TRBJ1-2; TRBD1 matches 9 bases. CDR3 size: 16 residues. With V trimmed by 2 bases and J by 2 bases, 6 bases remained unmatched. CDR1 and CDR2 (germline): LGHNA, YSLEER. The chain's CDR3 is CASSQSGTGLNYGYTF. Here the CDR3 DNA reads TGCGCCAGCAGCCAAAGCGGGACAGGGCTCAACTATGGCTACACCTTC.

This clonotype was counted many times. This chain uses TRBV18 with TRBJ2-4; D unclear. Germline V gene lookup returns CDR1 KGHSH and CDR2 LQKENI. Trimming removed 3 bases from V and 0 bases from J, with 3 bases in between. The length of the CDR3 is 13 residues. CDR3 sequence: CASSPSAKNIQYF. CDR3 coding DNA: TGTGCCAGCTCACCTTCAGCCAAAAACATTCAGTACTTC.

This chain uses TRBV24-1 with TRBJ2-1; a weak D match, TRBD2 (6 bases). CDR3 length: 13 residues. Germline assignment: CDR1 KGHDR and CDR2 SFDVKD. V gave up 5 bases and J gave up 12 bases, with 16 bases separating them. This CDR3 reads CATSAAGPGGQFF. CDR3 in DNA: TGTGCCACCAGTGCCGCCGGACCCGGGGGGCAGTTCTTC.

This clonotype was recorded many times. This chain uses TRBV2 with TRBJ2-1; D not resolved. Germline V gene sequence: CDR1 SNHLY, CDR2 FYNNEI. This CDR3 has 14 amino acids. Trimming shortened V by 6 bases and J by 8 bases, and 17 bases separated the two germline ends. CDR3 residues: CASSGDGLEHEQFF. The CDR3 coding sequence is TGTGCCAGCAGCGGCGATGGCCTAGAACATGAGCAGTTCTTC.

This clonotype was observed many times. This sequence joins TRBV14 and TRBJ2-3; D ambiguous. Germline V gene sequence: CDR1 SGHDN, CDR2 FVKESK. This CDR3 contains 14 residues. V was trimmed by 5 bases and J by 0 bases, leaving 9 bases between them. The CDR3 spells CASSDAKSTDTQYF. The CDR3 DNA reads TGTGCCAGCAGCGACGCAAAAAGCACAGATACGCAGTATTTT.

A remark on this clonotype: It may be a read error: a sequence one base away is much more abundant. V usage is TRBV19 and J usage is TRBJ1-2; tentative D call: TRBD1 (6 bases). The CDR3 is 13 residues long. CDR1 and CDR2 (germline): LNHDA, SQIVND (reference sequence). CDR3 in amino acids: CASARTANYGYIF. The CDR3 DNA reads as TGTGCCAGTGCTCGGACAGCTAACTATGGCTACATCTTC.